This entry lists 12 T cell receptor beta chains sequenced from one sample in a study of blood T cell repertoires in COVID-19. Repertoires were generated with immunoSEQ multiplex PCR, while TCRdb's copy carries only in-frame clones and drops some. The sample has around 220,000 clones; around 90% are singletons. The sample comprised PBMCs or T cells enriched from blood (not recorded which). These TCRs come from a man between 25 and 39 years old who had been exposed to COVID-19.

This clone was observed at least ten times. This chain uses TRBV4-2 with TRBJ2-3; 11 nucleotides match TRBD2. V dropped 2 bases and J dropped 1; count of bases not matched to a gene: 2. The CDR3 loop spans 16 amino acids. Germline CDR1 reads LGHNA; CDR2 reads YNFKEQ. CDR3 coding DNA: TGTGCCAGCAGCCAACAACTAGCGGGGGGCACAGATACGCAGTATTTT. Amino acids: CASSQQLAGGTDTQYF.

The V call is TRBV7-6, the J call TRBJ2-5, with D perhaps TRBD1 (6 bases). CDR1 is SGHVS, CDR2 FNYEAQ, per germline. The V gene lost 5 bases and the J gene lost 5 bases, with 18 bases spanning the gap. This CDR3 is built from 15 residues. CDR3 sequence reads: CASSQGGSWEETQYF. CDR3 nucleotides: TGTGCCAGCAGCCAAGGGGGTAGCTGGGAGGAGACCCAGTACTTC.

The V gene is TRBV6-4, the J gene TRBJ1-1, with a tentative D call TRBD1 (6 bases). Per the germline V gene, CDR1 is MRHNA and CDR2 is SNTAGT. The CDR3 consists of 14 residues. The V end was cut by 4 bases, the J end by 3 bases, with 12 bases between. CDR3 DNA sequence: TGTGCCAGCAGTGTATGGGGGCAGGACACTGAAGCTTTCTTT. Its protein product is CASSVWGQDTEAFF.

The chain's CDR3 is CSVEDGDRATYEQYF. In DNA form, the CDR3 reads TGCAGCGTTGAAGATGGGGACAGGGCAACCTACGAGCAGTACTTC. V is TRBV29-1 and J is TRBJ2-7, with TRBD1 identical over 9 bases. Germline loops: CDR1 SQVTM, CDR2 ANQGSEA. Losses at the gene ends were 0 bases for V and 2 bases for J; bases not matched to a gene: 5. CDR3 size: 15 residues.

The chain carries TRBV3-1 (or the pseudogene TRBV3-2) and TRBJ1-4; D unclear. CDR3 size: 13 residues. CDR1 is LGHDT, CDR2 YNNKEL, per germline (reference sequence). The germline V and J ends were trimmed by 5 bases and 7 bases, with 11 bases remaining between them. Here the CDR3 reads CASSLPAGEKLFF. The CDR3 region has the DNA TGTGCCAGCAGCTTACCGGCGGGTGAAAAACTGTTTTTT.

The CDR3 loop reads CASSLVGRVGDTEAFF. The DNA of the CDR3 is TGTGCCAGCAGCCTAGTTGGGCGGGTAGGCGACACTGAAGCTTTCTTT. The chain is built from TRBV5-6 and TRBJ1-1, with no clear D. Trimming cost V 4 bases and J 3 bases, with 19 bases left between them. This CDR3 comprises 16 residues. Germline CDR1 SGHDT, CDR2 YYEEEE.

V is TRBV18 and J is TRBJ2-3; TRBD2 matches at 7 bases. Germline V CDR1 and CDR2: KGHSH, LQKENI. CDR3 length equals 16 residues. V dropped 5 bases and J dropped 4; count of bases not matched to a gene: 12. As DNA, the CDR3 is TGTGCCAGCTCAGTTGCCGGGACTACGTCTGCAGATACGCAGTATTTT. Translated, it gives CASSVAGTTSADTQYF.

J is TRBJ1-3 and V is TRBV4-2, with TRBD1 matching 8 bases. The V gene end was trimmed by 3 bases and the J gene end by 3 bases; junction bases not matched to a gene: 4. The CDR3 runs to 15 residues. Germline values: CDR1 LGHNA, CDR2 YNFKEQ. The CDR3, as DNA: TGTGCCAGCAGCCACGGACAGGGTGTTGGAAACACCATATATTTT. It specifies CASSHGQGVGNTIYF.

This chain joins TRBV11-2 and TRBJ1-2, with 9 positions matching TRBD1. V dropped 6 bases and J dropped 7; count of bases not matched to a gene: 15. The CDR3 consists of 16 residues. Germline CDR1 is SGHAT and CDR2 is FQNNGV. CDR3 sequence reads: CASSIGSGQGESGYTF. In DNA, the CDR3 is TGTGCCAGCAGTATAGGGTCGGGACAGGGAGAAAGTGGCTACACCTTC.

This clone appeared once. CDR3 DNA sequence: TGTGCCAGCAGCAAGGTGGCTAGCGGGGGGGCACGGGCCACCGGGGAGCTGTTTTTT. Its translation: CASSKVASGGARATGELFF. The chain recombines TRBV7-9 with TRBJ2-2; TRBD2 agrees at 12 bases. V lost 5 bases, J lost 4 bases, and 14 bases stayed unmatched. Germline V lookup: CDR1 SEHNR, CDR2 FQNEAQ (reference sequence). The CDR3 runs 19 residues.

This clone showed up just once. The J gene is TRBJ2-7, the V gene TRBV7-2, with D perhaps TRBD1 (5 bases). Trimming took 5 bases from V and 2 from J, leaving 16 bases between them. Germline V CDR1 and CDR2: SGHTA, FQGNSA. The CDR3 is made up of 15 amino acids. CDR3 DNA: TGTGCCAGCAGCCTAAGGGGCGTCCTGCCCTACGAGCAGTACTTC. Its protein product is CASSLRGVLPYEQYF.

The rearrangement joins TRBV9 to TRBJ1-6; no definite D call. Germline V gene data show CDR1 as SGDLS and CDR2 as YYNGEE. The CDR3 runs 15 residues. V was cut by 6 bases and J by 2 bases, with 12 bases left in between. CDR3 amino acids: CASTAGQTYNSPLHF. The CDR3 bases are TGTGCCAGCACTGCAGGTCAAACCTATAATTCACCCCTCCACTTT.